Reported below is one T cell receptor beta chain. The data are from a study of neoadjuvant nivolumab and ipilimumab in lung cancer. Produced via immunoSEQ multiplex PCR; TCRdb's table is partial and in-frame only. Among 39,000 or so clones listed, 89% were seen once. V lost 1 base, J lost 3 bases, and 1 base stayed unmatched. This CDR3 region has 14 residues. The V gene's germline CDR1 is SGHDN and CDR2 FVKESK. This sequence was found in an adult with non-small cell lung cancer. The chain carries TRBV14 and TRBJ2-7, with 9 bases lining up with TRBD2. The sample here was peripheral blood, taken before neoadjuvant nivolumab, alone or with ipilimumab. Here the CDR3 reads CASSQASGNYEQYF. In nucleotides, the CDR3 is TGTGCCAGCAGCCAAGCTAGCGGGAACTACGAGCAGTACTTC.